This paragraph reports one T cell receptor beta chain. Time point denoted: newly diagnosed GD, antithyroid drugs for less than 3 months. PBMC RNA served as the TCR library source. Library construction for TCR beta used iRepertoire HTBI primers and Arm-PCR of CDR3 regions. TCRdb independently ran MiXCR on the multiplex PCR reads; one entry per CDR3 protein. The sample includes under 300,000 distinct CDR3 sequences, 20% to 25% of them seen just once. The entry originates in a study of regulatory T cells in long-lasting Graves disease. This clonotype was obtained from a female donor with Graves disease. The material sequenced was peripheral blood mononuclear cells (PBMCs), taken at new diagnosis, from a patient treated with antithyroid drugs.

In DNA, the CDR3 is TGCAGTGCTCGACTAGTGGGGTACAATGAGCAGTTCTTC. Residues: CSARLVGYNEQFF. The chain carries TRBV20-1 and TRBJ2-1; TRBD2 is a possible D gene (6 bases). Germline V gene lookup returns CDR1 DFQATT and CDR2 SNEGSKA (reference sequence). The CDR3 has 13 amino acids. Trimming removed 5 bases at V and 4 bases at J, with 12 bases between.